This T cell receptor beta chain was documented in a study of sequential checkpoint blockade in melanoma (dated by TCRdb to about 2019). About the investigation overall: In a 1:1 randomization, patients received either first-line nivolumab then ipilimumab (arm A) or ipilimumab then nivolumab (arm B). Both trial sequences were followed by maintenance nivolumab. Beyond this particular receptor, the publication reports: The response-prediction model combining TCR metrics and mutation burden needs validation in larger, independent patient cohorts.

TCRbeta CDR3 regions were immunosequenced from genomic DNA with the immunoSEQ Assay. Before high-throughput sequencing, genomic DNA was amplified using bias-controlled multiplex PCR. The published analysis was carried out like this. To quantify the absolute abundance of each unique TCRbeta CDR3 region, the sequences were collapsed and filtered. Clonality, defined as 1 minus Pielou's evenness, was calculated using productive rearrangements only. A previously published method was used to identify clones with significantly greater frequencies in on-treatment samples than in baseline samples. TCRdb retrieved this table from immuneACCESS and kept in-frame rearrangements only. Not all clones are present; in checked studies, unresolved V genes account for under half, and no reason is known for the remainder. That table furnishes V, J and clone size, whereas the DNA furnished D and trimming. For this sample the table gives under 25,000 clones, of which approximately 72% were detected only once. About 39% of the sample lies in the top ten.

The treatment or condition label of this sample denotes: randomized to nivolumab then ipilimumab (arm A) or the reverse (arm B). None of the patients in the trial had previously been given DNA-damaging chemotherapy. On a FACS Aria II flow cytometer, live CD3+CD8+ cells that were negative for CD19 and CD56 were sorted from thawed PBMCs. Samples came from patients with melanoma in CheckMate 064, a randomized, open-label phase II trial of sequential checkpoint blockade. Leukapheresis was used to collect peripheral blood mononuclear cells, which were then purified with Ficoll-Paque and frozen in human serum with roughly 10% DMSO. Purity of sorted blood CD3+CD8+ cells was verified at >95% immediately after sorting, followed by DNA extraction. Concerning this clone: What antigen it recognizes has not been identified. The sample holds no much larger clone one base away, and base qualities are not on file. The sample has other DNA sequences that encode this CDR3 too.

This receptor was taken from a human donor with melanoma. This sample comprised CD8+ T cells sorted from blood (inferred from file names), obtained from a patient given nivolumab and ipilimumab in sequence.

CDR3 reads: CASSLTGNTEAFF. The DNA sequence is given as TGTGCCAGCAGTCTGACAGGAAACACTGAAGCTTTCTTT. The chain links TRBV27 with TRBJ1-1; TRBD1 is possibly the D segment (6 matching bases). V was cut back by 5 bases and J by 2 bases, leaving a gap of 9 bases between them. The CDR3 numbers 13 residues from cysteine through phenylalanine. CDR3 DNA only is kept here, 39 bases in frame from base 1. As encoded in the germline V gene (reference sequence), CDR1 is MNHEY while CDR2 is SMNVEV.